The 23 T cell receptor beta chains reported below all come from one sample, sequenced in a study of T-cell memory formation after mild COVID-19. TCRdb ran MiXCR on the 5' RACE reads and lists one entry per CDR3 protein. This sample has over 500,000 distinct CDR3 sequences, with roughly 17% found just once. Material: PBMCs or a T cell subset sorted from them (not recorded which). Receptor source: an adult woman who had mild COVID-19 (a few samples of this study predate the infection). Cell type and time point are not known.

This clonotype occurred a few times. CDR3 DNA sequence: TGTGCCAGCGCCACCGGGCCCCTAGCGGCAGACCTGGGGACCCAGTACTTC. It translates to CASATGPLAADLGTQYF. This rearrangement joins TRBV12-3 or TRBV12-4 to TRBJ2-5; 7 bases are a match to TRBD2. V shed 8 bases, J shed 7 bases, and the junction held 22 bases outside the gene matches. The CDR3 has 17 amino acids.

J is TRBJ2-7 and V is TRBV7-6, with D perhaps matching TRBD2 (6 bases). In germline, CDR1 is SGHVS, CDR2 FNYEAQ. The length of the CDR3 is 15 residues. The ends were cut back, 2 bases at V and 0 bases at J, with 11 bases in the middle. CDR3 in DNA: TGTGCCAGCAGCTTACAAGCGGGTACCTCCTACGAGCAGTACTTC. Translating gives CASSLQAGTSYEQYF.

This clonotype was detected only once. This chain links TRBV20-1 with TRBJ1-3, with 8 bases that match TRBD1. The CDR3 has 14 amino acids. V lost 4 bases and J lost 9; bases outside the gene matches: 11. The germline CDR1 and CDR2 sequences are DFQATT and SNEGSKA (reference sequence). The CDR3 region is CSAMVTTGAGTIYF. CDR3 DNA: TGCAGTGCTATGGTCACGACAGGGGCGGGCACCATATATTTT.

This clonotype has more than one count but fewer than ten. The chain carries TRBV12-3 or TRBV12-4 and TRBJ2-2; tentative D call: TRBD1 (6 bases). The CDR3 is made up of 15 amino acids. V gave up 1 base and J gave up 4 bases, with 10 bases separating them. This CDR3 reads CASSLGQGPTGELFF. CDR3 DNA: TGTGCCAGCAGTTTAGGGCAGGGGCCCACCGGGGAGCTGTTTTTT.

This clonotype was seen a few times. The rearrangement links TRBV20-1 to TRBJ1-5; D is possibly TRBD1 (6 bases). The V gene lost 0 bases and the J gene lost 3 bases, with 12 bases spanning the gap. The CDR3 runs 15 residues. Germline assignment: CDR1 DFQATT and CDR2 SNEGSKA (reference sequence). The CDR3 DNA follows: TGCAGTGCTAGAGAGAGACAGGCCCTCAATCAGCCCCAGCATTTT. It encodes CSARERQALNQPQHF.

The gene calls are TRBV9 and TRBJ2-7; D ambiguous. V was pared by 4 bases and J by 3 bases, with 17 bases between. CDR3 size: 15 residues. Germline lookup yields CDR1 SGDLS and CDR2 YYNGEE. The CDR3 protein is CASSPLGILGYEQYF. For the CDR3, the DNA is TGTGCCAGCAGCCCACTGGGAATTCTGGGCTACGAGCAGTACTTC. Full variable domain (missing parts from reference TRBV9 and TRBJ2-7): DSGVTQTPKHLITATGQRVTLRCSPRSGDLSVYWYQQSLDQGLQFLIQYYNGEERAKGNILERFSAQQFPDLHSELNLSSLELGDSALYFCASSPLGILGYEQYFGPGTRLTVT.

This clonotype was seen a handful of times. The V gene is TRBV4-1, the J gene TRBJ2-1; D might be TRBD1 or TRBD2, each matching 5 bases. Germline loops: CDR1 MGHRA, CDR2 YSYEKL. With 0 bases removed from V and 4 bases from J, the gap between germline ends came to 13 bases. The CDR3 contains 16 residues. CDR3 amino acids: CASSQDLGRPYNEQFF. Here the CDR3 DNA reads TGCGCCAGCAGCCAAGATCTGGGACGGCCATACAATGAGCAGTTCTTC.

This clonotype occurred a few times. This chain links TRBV20-1 with TRBJ2-3; possible D gene TRBD1, 5 bases. Germline-derived CDR1 and CDR2 are DFQATT and SNEGSKA (reference sequence). V was clipped by 2 bases and J by 0 bases, with 12 bases between them. The CDR3 spans 15 residues. Here the CDR3 DNA reads TGCAGTGCTAGAAAGACAGCCCCTAGCACAGATACGCAGTATTTT. It codes for CSARKTAPSTDTQYF.

The gene calls are TRBV5-1 and TRBJ1-1; no definite D call. The V end lost 6 bases, the J end lost 1 base, and 16 bases lay between the germline ends. The CDR3 totals 15 residues. CDR1 is SGHRS, CDR2 YFSETQ, per germline. The DNA for the CDR3 is TGCGCCAGCACCTCCAGCGGGAGGGCGAACACTGAAGCTTTCTTT. Its translation: CASTSSGRANTEAFF.

This clonotype occurred a few times. This rearrangement joins TRBV5-1 to TRBJ1-2; no reliable D call. The V end was cut by 0 bases, the J end by 4 bases, with 13 bases between. This CDR3 is 15 amino acids long. Germline CDR1 SGHRS, CDR2 YFSETQ. CDR3 coding DNA: TGCGCCAGCAGCTTGGTAGGAGGCTTCAGCTATGGCTACACCTTC. Its protein product is CASSLVGGFSYGYTF.

In this sample, this clonotype turned up a few times. The chain carries TRBV5-5 and TRBJ2-7; no firm D call. The CDR3 sequence is 16 residues long. The V end was cut by 1 base, the J end by 3 bases, with 17 bases between. Per germline, CDR1 SGHKS and CDR2 YYEKEE (reference sequence). The CDR3: CASSLQFPDGLYEQYF. In nucleotides, the CDR3 is TGTGCCAGCAGCTTGCAGTTTCCGGACGGGCTCTACGAGCAGTACTTC.

The chain uses TRBV12-3 or TRBV12-4 and TRBJ1-6; the match to TRBD1 covers 10 bases. CDR3 length equals 15 residues. The J segment lost 13 bases and the V segment lost 4 bases, leaving 10 bases of the junction unmatched. The CDR3 here is CASSYSGTGVWPLHF. The CDR3 nucleotides are TGTGCCAGCAGTTACTCCGGGACAGGGGTTTGGCCCCTCCACTTT.

In this sample, this clonotype turned up a few times. The chain combines TRBV7-6 with TRBJ2-1; maybe TRBD2 (5 bases). V shed 5 bases and J shed 10 bases, with 9 bases lying between them. The germline gives CDR1 SGHVS, CDR2 FNYEAQ. This CDR3 has 11 amino acids. The DNA of the CDR3 is TGTGCCAGCAGCCCGAGACTAGAGCAGTTCTTC. Protein: CASSPRLEQFF.

The rearrangement uses TRBV4-3 and TRBJ2-1; D unclear. V dropped 0 bases and J dropped 2 bases, with 17 bases sitting between them. Germline V gene sequence: CDR1 LGHNA, CDR2 YSLEER. CDR3 length: 18 amino acids. CDR3 residues: CASSQDVIKVPTYNEQFF. CDR3 nucleotides: TGCGCCAGCAGCCAAGATGTAATAAAAGTACCCACCTACAATGAGCAGTTCTTC.

In the case of this clonotype: The CDR3 end shows no conserved phenylalanine or tryptophan, and so a read error is likely. The chain uses TRBV2 and TRBJ2-1, with unresolved D. The germline gives CDR1 SNHLY, CDR2 FYNNEI. V was trimmed by 2 bases and J by 5 bases, leaving 7 bases between them. CDR3 size: 13 residues. CDR3 DNA sequence: TGTGCCAGCAGTGAATGGGTAAACAATGAGCAGTTCTCC. Protein: CASSEWVNNEQFS.

This rearrangement joins TRBV7-3 to TRBJ2-2, with D perhaps TRBD1 (6 bases). Germline loops: CDR1 SGHTA, CDR2 FQGTGA. V lost 5 bases to trimming and J lost 4 bases, with 17 bases between them. The CDR3 is 16 amino acids. CDR3 amino acids: CASSPRPGVTTGELFF. The CDR3 coding sequence is TGTGCCAGCAGCCCCCGGCCAGGGGTGACCACCGGGGAGCTGTTTTTT.

This clonotype was counted a few times. The V call is TRBV5-1, the J call TRBJ2-3, with unresolved D. In germline, CDR1 is SGHRS, CDR2 YFSETQ. The length of the CDR3 is 16 residues. Trimming removed 2 bases from V and 0 bases from J, with 13 bases in between. CDR3 DNA sequence: TGCGCCAGCAGCTTCGGCGCGGCAGAGAGCACAGATACGCAGTATTTT. It codes for CASSFGAAESTDTQYF.

The V and J genes are TRBV5-5 and TRBJ2-7, with unresolved D. CDR1 SGHKS and CDR2 YYEKEE come from the germline V gene (reference sequence). The V end was cut by 2 bases, the J end by 1 base, with 10 bases between. The CDR3 runs to 14 residues. The CDR3 is CASSFPAGSYEQYF. The CDR3 DNA sequence: TGTGCCAGCAGCTTCCCGGCCGGATCCTACGAGCAGTACTTC.

The rearrangement joins TRBV5-1 to TRBJ2-1; 14 bases align to TRBD2. The germline V gene has CDR1 SGHRS and CDR2 YFSETQ. Germline trimming cut 2 bases from V and 3 bases from J; bases unmatched to any gene: 1. The CDR3 has 16 amino acids. CDR3 loop: CASSFGTSGGYNEQFF. The DNA of the CDR3 is TGCGCCAGCAGCTTCGGGACTAGCGGGGGCTACAATGAGCAGTTCTTC.

V is TRBV5-5 and J is TRBJ2-5, with 10 bases matching TRBD2. The CDR3 sequence is 13 residues long. Germline lookup yields CDR1 SGHKS and CDR2 YYEKEE (reference sequence). The ends lost 4 bases at V and 5 bases at J; junction bases unmatched: 2. CDR3 DNA sequence: TGTGCCAGCAGCATGACTAGCGGGGAGACCCAGTACTTC. It encodes CASSMTSGETQYF.

In DNA, the CDR3 is TGCAGTGCTCCGGGACACCGCAACAATGAGCAGTTCTTC. It yields the protein CSAPGHRNNEQFF. This chain uses TRBV20-1 with TRBJ2-1; possibly TRBD1 for D (6 bases). CDR3 length: 13 residues. Trimming left V 5 bases short and J 5 bases short, with 13 bases between. The germline V gene encodes CDR1 DFQATT and CDR2 SNEGSKA (reference sequence).

V and J are TRBV7-8 and TRBJ2-3; D not resolved. Looked up from germline, CDR1 is SGHVS and CDR2 is FQNEAQ. Trimming stripped 2 bases from V and 4 bases from J, with 10 bases between. There are 14 residues in the CDR3. The DNA for the CDR3 is TGTGCCAGCAGCTTACTACGGAGCCCAGATACGCAGTATTTT. Residues: CASSLLRSPDTQYF.

This clonotype has only a few counts. The rearrangement joins TRBV18 to TRBJ2-7; 9 bases match TRBD1. This CDR3 comprises 16 residues. Trimming removed 0 bases from V and 5 bases from J; junction bases left unmatched: 8. Germline loops: CDR1 KGHSH, CDR2 LQKENI. The CDR3 DNA follows: TGTGCCAGCTCACCACCGGGACAGGGCTCGTTCGACGAGCAGTACTTC. Its translation is CASSPPGQGSFDEQYF.